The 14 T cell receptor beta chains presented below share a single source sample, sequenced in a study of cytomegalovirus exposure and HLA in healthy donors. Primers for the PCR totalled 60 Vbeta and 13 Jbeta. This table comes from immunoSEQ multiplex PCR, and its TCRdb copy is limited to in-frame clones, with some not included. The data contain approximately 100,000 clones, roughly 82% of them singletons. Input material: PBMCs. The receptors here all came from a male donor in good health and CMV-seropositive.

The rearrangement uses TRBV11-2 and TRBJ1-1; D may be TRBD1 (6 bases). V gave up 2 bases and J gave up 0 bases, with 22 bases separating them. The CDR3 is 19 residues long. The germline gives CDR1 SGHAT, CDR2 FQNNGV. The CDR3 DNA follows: TGTGCCAGCAGCTTATTAGTCCACAGGGAGGGAGGGATGAACACTGAAGCTTTCTTT. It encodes CASSLLVHREGGMNTEAFF.

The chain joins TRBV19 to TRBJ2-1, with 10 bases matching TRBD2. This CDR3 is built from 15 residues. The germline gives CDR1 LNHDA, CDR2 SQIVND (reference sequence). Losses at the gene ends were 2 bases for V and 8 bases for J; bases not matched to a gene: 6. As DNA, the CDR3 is TGTGCCAGTAGTATATCTAGCGGGGGCTGGGATGAGCAGTTCTTC. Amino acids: CASSISSGGWDEQFF.

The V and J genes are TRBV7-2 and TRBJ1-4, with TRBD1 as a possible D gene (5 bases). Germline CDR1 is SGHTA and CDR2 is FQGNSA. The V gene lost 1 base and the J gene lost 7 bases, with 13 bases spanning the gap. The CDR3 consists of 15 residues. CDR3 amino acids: CASSLGRGIGEKLFF. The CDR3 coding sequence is TGTGCCAGCAGCTTAGGAAGGGGAATAGGTGAAAAACTGTTTTTT.

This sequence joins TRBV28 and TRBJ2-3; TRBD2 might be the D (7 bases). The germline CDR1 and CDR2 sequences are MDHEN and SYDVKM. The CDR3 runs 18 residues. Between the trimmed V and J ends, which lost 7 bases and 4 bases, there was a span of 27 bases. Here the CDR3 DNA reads TGTGCCAGCATCATAGGGGGGGCGCCCCGGGAGCGAGCAGATACGCAGTATTTT. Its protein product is CASIIGGAPRERADTQYF.

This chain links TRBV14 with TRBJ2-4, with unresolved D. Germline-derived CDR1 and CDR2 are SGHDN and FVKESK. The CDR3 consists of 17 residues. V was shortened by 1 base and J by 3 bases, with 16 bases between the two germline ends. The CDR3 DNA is TGTGCCAGCAGCCAAGGGTCCTTCCTGAGTGTCAAAAACATTCAGTACTTC. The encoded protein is CASSQGSFLSVKNIQYF.

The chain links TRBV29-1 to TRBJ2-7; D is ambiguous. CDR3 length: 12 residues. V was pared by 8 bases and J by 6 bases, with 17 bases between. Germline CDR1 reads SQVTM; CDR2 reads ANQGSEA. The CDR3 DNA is TGCAGCACAGCAGCCTCCGTTGGCGAGCAGTACTTC. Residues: CSTAASVGEQYF.

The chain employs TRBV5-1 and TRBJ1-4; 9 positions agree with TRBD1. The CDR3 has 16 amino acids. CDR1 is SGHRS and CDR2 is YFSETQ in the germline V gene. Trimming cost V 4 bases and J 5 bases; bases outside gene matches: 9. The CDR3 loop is CASSLIIGTGNEKLFF. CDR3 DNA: TGCGCCAGCAGCCTAATAATCGGGACAGGGAATGAAAAACTGTTTTTT.

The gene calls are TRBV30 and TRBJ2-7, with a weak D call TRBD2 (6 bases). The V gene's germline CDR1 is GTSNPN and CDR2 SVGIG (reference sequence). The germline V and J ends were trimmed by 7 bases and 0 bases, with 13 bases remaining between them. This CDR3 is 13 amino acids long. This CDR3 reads CAFLGGNSYEQYF. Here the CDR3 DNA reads TGTGCCTTCCTCGGCGGGAACTCCTACGAGCAGTACTTC. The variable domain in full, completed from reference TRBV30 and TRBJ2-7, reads SQTIHQWPATLVQPVGSPLSLECTVEGTSNPNLYWYRQAAGRGLQLLFYSVGIGQISSEVPQNLSASRPQDRQFILSSKKLLLSDSGFYLCAFLGGNSYEQYFGPGTRLTVT.

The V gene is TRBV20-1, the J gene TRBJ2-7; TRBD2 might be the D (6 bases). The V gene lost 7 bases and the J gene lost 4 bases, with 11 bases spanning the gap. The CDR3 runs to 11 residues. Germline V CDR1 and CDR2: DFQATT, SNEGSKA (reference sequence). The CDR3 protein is CSVGGEYEQYF. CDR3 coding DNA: TGCAGTGTCGGGGGAGAGTACGAGCAGTACTTC.

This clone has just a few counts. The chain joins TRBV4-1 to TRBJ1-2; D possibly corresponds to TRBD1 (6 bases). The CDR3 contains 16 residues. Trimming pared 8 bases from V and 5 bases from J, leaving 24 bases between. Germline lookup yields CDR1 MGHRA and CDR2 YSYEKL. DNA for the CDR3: TGCGCCAGCGGACTCTCGCCCCAGGGGCAGAGGTATGGCTACACCTTC. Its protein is CASGLSPQGQRYGYTF.

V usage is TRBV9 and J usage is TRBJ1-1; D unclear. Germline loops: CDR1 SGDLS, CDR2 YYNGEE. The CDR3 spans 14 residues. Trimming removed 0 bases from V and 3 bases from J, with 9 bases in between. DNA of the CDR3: TGTGCCAGCAGCGTAGCTACGGGGTACACTGAAGCTTTCTTT. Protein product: CASSVATGYTEAFF.

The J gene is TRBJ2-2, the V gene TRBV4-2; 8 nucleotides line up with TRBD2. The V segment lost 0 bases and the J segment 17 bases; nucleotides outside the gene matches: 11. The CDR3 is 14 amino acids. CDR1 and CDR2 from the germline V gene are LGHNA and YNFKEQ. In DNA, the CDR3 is TGTGCCAGCAGCCAAGATCTTGGCGGGGGGATGAATTTTTTT. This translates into CASSQDLGGGMNFF.

The CDR3 nucleotides are TGTGCCAGCAATCGGGACAGGGGGCCCTATGGCTACACCTTC. Its translation is CASNRDRGPYGYTF. The rearrangement links TRBV7-2 to TRBJ1-2; 12 bases match TRBD1. Trimming at V came to 7 bases and at J to 4 bases, leaving 4 bases not matched to a gene. The CDR3 is made up of 14 amino acids. CDR1 and CDR2 (germline): SGHTA, FQGNSA.

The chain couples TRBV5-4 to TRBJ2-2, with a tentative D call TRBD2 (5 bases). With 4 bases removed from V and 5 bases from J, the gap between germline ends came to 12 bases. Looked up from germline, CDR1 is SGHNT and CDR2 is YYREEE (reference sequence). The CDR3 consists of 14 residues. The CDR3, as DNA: TGTGCCAGCAGCCGGGAAACCTTAACCGGGGAGCTGTTTTTT. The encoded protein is CASSRETLTGELFF.